A selection of T cell receptor beta chains follows, all from one sample in a study of shared clonotypes between healthy human individuals. TCRdb's copy holds only in-frame clones and misses some; the assay was immunoSEQ multiplex PCR. The sample includes just over 2,000,000 clones, about 95% seen only once; the top ten take 0.85% to 1.3%. Material: naive CD8+ T cells sorted from blood. The receptors here all came from a man between 18 and 29 years old in good health. CDR3s include the opening cysteine and the closing phenylalanine or tryptophan. A D gene is named only where the DNA matches it firmly. Not all rows give a size; the values are once, few, many and, for expanded clones, a class.

DNA	CDR3	size	D	J	V
TGTGCCAGCAGTGAAAGGGCGGGGGGAAGCACAGATACGCAGTATTTT	CASSERAGGSTDTQYF	NA	TRBD2	TRBJ2-3	TRBV2
TGTGCCACCCGTTACGACTCTACATATTCACCCCTCCACTTT	CATRYDSTYSPLHF	NA	NA	TRBJ1-6	TRBV6-5
TGTGCCACCAGCATCCTCGGGGGTGGGGAGCTGTTTTTT	CATSILGGGELFF	NA	NA	TRBJ2-2	TRBV15
TGTGCCAGCAATCTTTGGGGGGCTGGGGATACGCAGTATTTT	CASNLWGAGDTQYF	NA	NA	TRBJ2-3	TRBV28
TGTGCCAGCAGCGTGACTAGCGGGAACAATGAGCAGTTCTTC	CASSVTSGNNEQFF	NA	TRBD2	TRBJ2-1	TRBV9
TGTGCCAGCAGTTCCCGGACAGGGGAGGTGTCTGAAGCTTTCTTT	CASSSRTGEVSEAFF	once	TRBD1	TRBJ1-1	TRBV6-6
TGTGCCAGCAGCCACGGCCCTGCCGCTAATGAAAAACTGTTTTTT	CASSHGPAANEKLFF	NA	NA	TRBJ1-4	TRBV7-9
TGTGCCAGCAGTCCCGGGAGAGGGGGCACCTACAATGAGCAGTTCTTC	CASSPGRGGTYNEQFF	NA	NA	TRBJ2-1	TRBV7-2
TGTGCCAGCAGCTCCCGGACAGGGGCACTCGAGCAGTACTTC	CASSSRTGALEQYF	NA	TRBD1	TRBJ2-7	TRBV6-5
TGTGCCAGCAGCTGGGGATTGGATGCAGCAGGAGAGGGCAATCAGCCCCAGCATTTT	CASSWGLDAAGEGNQPQHF	once	NA	TRBJ1-5	TRBV5-6
TGTGCCAGCAGCTCCAGCCCGGGACAGGGGGCTTACGAGCAGTACTTC	CASSSSPGQGAYEQYF	NA	TRBD1	TRBJ2-7	TRBV9
TGCGCCAGCAGCCAGCCAAGCGAGACCCAGTACTTC	CASSQPSETQYF	NA	NA	TRBJ2-5	TRBV4-1
TGTGCCAGCAGTGAACTGGGGCCACTTGGAGCTTTCTTT	CASSELGPLGAFF	NA	NA	TRBJ1-1	TRBV25-1
TGTGCCAGCAGCGTCGGATACGAGCAGTACTTC	CASSVGYEQYF	NA	NA	TRBJ2-7	TRBV7-2
TGTGCCACCTCTTACAGCGGAATAACCTACGAGCAGTACTTC	CATSYSGITYEQYF	NA	NA	TRBJ2-7	TRBV19